This T cell receptor (beta chain) was identified during a study of blood T cell repertoires in COVID-19 (dated by TCRdb to 2018 to 2020). At the level of the whole study: The collaborator samples originated in the United States, Italy and Spain and spanned the acute and convalescent phases of COVID-19. The material from the prospective study consisted of cDNA or gDNA derived from T cells, B-cell-depleted T cells, or PBMCs. Subjects who had been exposed to COVID-19, were actively infected with it, or had recovered from it provided the deeply sampled blood TCRbeta repertoires that made up the dataset. The repertoires were released in a freely available public database intended as a resource for research on the immune response to SARS-CoV-2. The samples were drawn from two sources: the first 160 participants of the ongoing ImmuneRACE study, and approximately 1,300 subjects contributed by 6 global collaborators. A de-identified subject ID, COVID-19 status, age in years and sex were almost always included in the sample metadata. HLA class I and class II types, where available, came from metadata supplied by the sample provider rather than from assay-based typing.

The paper's findings and limits, for the study overall: The amount of clinical and demographic metadata varied by source and participant and was provided uncurated.

CDR1 MNHEY and CDR2 SVGAGI were looked up in the germline V gene. Here V drops 3 bases and J drops 2 bases, and the junction holds 1 base not matched to any gene. Including cysteine and phenylalanine, the CDR3 has 14 amino acids. Only the CDR3 portion is preserved as DNA: 42 bases, with reading frame beginning at the first base. With respect to this clone: The antigen this receptor binds is unknown. Per-nucleotide qualities are absent, and no much larger clonotype sits a single base away.

Whole blood was collected in K2EDTA tubes by collaborating institutions according to the institutions' own protocols. For TCRbeta analysis, collaborators shipped samples in one of three forms: frozen whole blood, isolated PBMCs, or DNA extracted from either of those sample types. TCRbeta CDR3 regions were amplified from genomic DNA by means of the immunoSEQ Assay, a bias-controlled multiplex PCR. The paper's processing steps were these. The number of nucleated cells in each sample was estimated from the amplification of reference gene primers within the assay. Sequence reads were collapsed and filtered to measure the absolute abundance of every unique TCRbeta CDR3 rearrangement. For each sample, productive Simpson clonality was calculated by taking the square root of Simpson's diversity index across productive rearrangements. Entries here come from immuneACCESS through TCRdb and include only in-frame sequences with V and J called. Some clones fail to appear in such tables; in the studies checked, an unresolved V gene covers under half of the shortfall, and the cause of the remainder is unknown. V, J and clone size are those of that table, while D and trimming were read from the DNA. The sample records around 200,000 clones, about four fifths of which are singletons. The ten largest clonotypes hold about 9.4% of the sample.

Here the chain combines TRBV6-5 and TRBJ2-1, and 7 bases in between align with TRBD2. Sequenced material: peripheral blood. The TCR comes from a woman of 80 years or more with acute or convalescent COVID-19. The DNA is as follows: TGTGCCAGCAGTTATCTAGCGGCCTACAATGAGCAGTTCTTC. Its amino acids are CASSYLAAYNEQFF.